This paragraph reports one TCR beta chain. Reprocessing the 5' RACE reads, TCRdb reports a single entry for every CDR3 protein and omits DNA. There are about 460,000 distinct CDR3 sequences in the sample, with more than 1.4% held by the top ten. This specimen comes from a study of T cells expressing NK-cell markers. Study information: It was sorted CD3+CD56+NKG2C+, CD3+CD56+NKG2C- and CD3+CD56-NKG2C+ T cells that supplied the TCR beta repertoires.

The CDR3 sequence is 13 residues long. CDR1 is DFQATT and CDR2 is SNEGSKA in the germline V gene (reference sequence). The genes are TRBV20-1 and TRBJ1-2; TCRdb reports TRBD1, a call that lacks DNA to check it against. The receptor was isolated from a woman in her forties or fifties in good health. Sequencing input: blood T cells: a sorted CD56 or NKG2C T cell subset, CD4+ or CD8+ T cells, or bulk PBMC T cells (not recorded which). The CDR3 sequence is CSARMDRNYGYTF.